This paragraph covers one T cell receptor beta chain sequence. The sample belongs to a study of T cell responses to AZD1222 COVID-19 vaccine. Produced via immunoSEQ multiplex PCR; TCRdb's table is partial and in-frame only. The table lists about 110,000 clones, 88% of them singletons. The CDR3 is 16 amino acids. Germline assignment: CDR1 MRHNA and CDR2 SNTAGT. With 6 bases removed from V and 3 bases from J, the gap between germline ends came to 20 bases. The chain uses TRBV6-4 and TRBJ1-1, with a possible D match to TRBD1 (5 bases). The receptor comes from an adult in good health. Sequenced here: peripheral blood, sampled on day 0 of AZD1222 vaccination. CDR3 nucleotides: TGTGCCAGCAGGGCTACCGCGGGACTGGGGTACACTGAAGCTTTCTTT. The encoded protein is CASRATAGLGYTEAFF.